Each of the 30 T cell receptor beta chains below was sequenced from the same sample in a study of T cells in Graves' hyperthyroidism and ophthalmopathy. TCR beta CDR3 region amplification was performed from RNA transcripts. The TCR CDR3 was amplified in a first-round RT-PCR using the HTBI primer set. TCRdb re-derived calls from the multiplex PCR reads in MiXCR, one entry per CDR3 protein. The data show approximately 530,000 distinct CDR3 sequences, 20% seen once. The sample was blood. All receptors derive from a man aged 40-49 years with Graves' ophthalmopathy.

On this clonotype itself: A read error is possible here, since a much larger clone lies one base away. The rearrangement uses TRBV10-3 and TRBJ2-2, with 8 bases matching TRBD2. CDR3 size: 15 residues. Germline-derived CDR1 and CDR2 are ENHRY and SYGVKD. Here the CDR3 reads CAIRAGTRNTGVLFF. The CDR3 nucleotides read TGTGCCATCAGAGCCGGGACTAGGAACACCGGGGTGCTGTTTTTT.

The gene calls are TRBV10-3 and TRBJ1-2, with a weak D call TRBD1 (5 bases). The CDR3 extends over 15 amino acids. The V and J ends lost 0 bases and 5 bases respectively, with 13 bases between them. The germline V gene encodes CDR1 ENHRY and CDR2 SYGVKD. The chain's CDR3 is CAISESRGGPYGYTF. In nucleotides, the CDR3 is TGTGCCATCAGTGAGTCGCGGGGCGGACCTTATGGCTACACCTTC.

This clonotype came up many times. The V gene is TRBV30, the J gene TRBJ2-7; D remains unclear. The V end lost 2 bases, the J end lost 7 bases, and 9 bases lay between the germline ends. CDR1 is GTSNPN and CDR2 is SVGIG in the germline V gene (reference sequence). The CDR3 extends over 11 amino acids. CDR3: CAWSLRAEQYF. The CDR3 region has the DNA TGTGCCTGGAGTCTTCGGGCAGAGCAGTACTTC.

This sequence joins TRBV30 and TRBJ2-5; TRBD1 matches at 10 bases. Germline CDR1 is GTSNPN and CDR2 is SVGIG (reference sequence). CDR3 length: 15 amino acids. Germline trimming cut 3 bases from V and 5 bases from J; bases unmatched to any gene: 9. As DNA, the CDR3 is TGTGCCTGGAGCCCTGCGGGACAGGGGTTTGAGACCCAGTACTTC. Its translation is CAWSPAGQGFETQYF.

This rearrangement joins TRBV14 to TRBJ2-7; D might be TRBD2 (6 bases). In germline, CDR1 is SGHDN, CDR2 FVKESK. V lost 0 bases and J 6 bases, leaving 18 bases between the germline ends. The CDR3 spans 16 residues. This CDR3 is CASSQELWDSYGEQYF. In DNA form, the CDR3 reads TGTGCCAGCAGCCAAGAGCTCTGGGACTCCTATGGCGAGCAGTACTTC. The full variable domain, in which reference TRBV14 and TRBJ2-7 provide the parts outside the CDR3, is EAGVTQFPSHSVIEKGQTVTLRCDPISGHDNLYWYRRVMGKEIKFLLHFVKESKQDESGMPNNRFLAERTGGTYSTLKVQPAELEDSGVYFCASSQELWDSYGEQYFGPGTRLTVT.

The chain couples TRBV6-1 to TRBJ2-2, with TRBD2 identical over 7 bases. Trimming took 11 bases from V and 5 from J; bases not matched to a gene: 11. The germline V gene encodes CDR1 MNHNS and CDR2 SASEGT. The CDR3 extends over 14 amino acids. This chain's CDR3 is CAGGRERWTGELFF. The CDR3 coding sequence is TGTGCCGGAGGGCGGGAGAGGTGGACCGGGGAGCTGTTTTTT.

The chain employs TRBV20-1 and TRBJ2-7; 9 nucleotides line up with TRBD2. This CDR3 comprises 15 residues. The V and J ends lost 5 bases and 2 bases, in that order; junction bases with no gene match: 10. Germline V gives CDR1 DFQATT, CDR2 SNEGSKA (reference sequence). CDR3 amino acids: CSAGVSGSPPYEQYF. The CDR3 DNA reads as TGCAGTGCTGGGGTTAGCGGGAGCCCTCCCTACGAGCAGTACTTC.

This clonotype has a handful of counts. At one boundary the junction diverges from the germline segment, which might be a read error. The chain uses TRBV12-3 or TRBV12-4 and TRBJ2-1; 10 nucleotides agree with TRBD2. CDR3 size: 15 residues. The CDR3, as DNA: TGTGCCAGCAGTTTCTTAGCGGGGGGACCGAATGGGCAGTTCTTC. It specifies CASSFLAGGPNGQFF.

Details on this clonotype: A single base separates this from a much larger clone, so it may be a read error. The chain employs TRBV6-1 and TRBJ1-1; D remains ambiguous. Germline V gene sequence: CDR1 MNHNS, CDR2 SASEGT. The CDR3 is made up of 14 amino acids. Deletions cut 2 bases from V and 4 bases from J, with 11 bases between. CDR3 amino acids: CASSERNIVTEAFF. The CDR3 DNA follows: TGTGCCAGCAGTGAAAGGAACATTGTCACTGAAGCTTTCTTT.

At least ten counts were recorded for this clonotype. This chain joins TRBV20-1 and TRBJ2-2; TRBD1 might be the D (6 bases). The CDR3 totals 14 residues. V was clipped by 3 bases and J by 7 bases, with 15 bases between them. CDR1 and CDR2 (germline): DFQATT, SNEGSKA (reference sequence). This chain's CDR3 is CSASPQGWHGELFF. DNA of the CDR3: TGCAGTGCTAGTCCCCAGGGGTGGCACGGGGAGCTGTTTTTT.

This chain links TRBV5-1 with TRBJ2-5, with D maybe TRBD1 (6 bases). CDR1 SGHRS and CDR2 YFSETQ come from the germline V gene. The CDR3 has 16 residues. V was clipped by 1 base and J by 5 bases, with 18 bases between them. In DNA form, the CDR3 reads TGCGCCAGCAGCTTGCTTGGGACAACTAGAAAGGAGACCCAGTACTTC. Protein product: CASSLLGTTRKETQYF. Looking up the rest from reference TRBV5-1 and TRBJ2-5 gives the full variable domain: KAGVTQTPRYLIKTRGQQVTLSCSPISGHRSVSWYQQTPGQGLQFLFEYFSETQRNKGNFPGRFSGRQFSNSRSEMNVSTLELGDSALYLCASSLLGTTRKETQYFGPGTRLLVL.

This clonotype was counted ten times or more. V and J are TRBV11-2 and TRBJ2-1, with no clear D. Germline CDR1 is SGHAT and CDR2 is FQNNGV. V lost 1 base and J 0 bases, leaving 22 bases between the germline ends. The CDR3 contains 20 residues. CDR3 loop: CASSLGLFARTRTSYNEQFF. DNA of the CDR3: TGTGCCAGCAGCTTAGGCCTCTTTGCTAGGACCCGAACCTCCTACAATGAGCAGTTCTTC.

With respect to this clonotype: This could be a read error, since a much larger clone is one nucleotide away. This chain links TRBV5-4 with TRBJ1-4; TRBD1 agrees at 9 bases. Germline values: CDR1 SGHNT, CDR2 YYREEE (reference sequence). Trimming took 6 bases from V and 3 from J; bases not matched to a gene: 6. The CDR3 consists of 15 residues. The CDR3 loop is CASKDRGAANEKLFF. CDR3 in DNA: TGTGCCAGCAAGGACAGGGGTGCAGCTAATGAAAAACTGTTTTTT.

This clonotype was recorded at least ten times. The gene calls are TRBV2 and TRBJ2-2; D ambiguous. Trimming pared 2 bases from V and 5 bases from J, leaving 12 bases between. Germline CDR1 is SNHLY and CDR2 is FYNNEI. The CDR3 contains 15 residues. CDR3 in DNA: TGTGCCAGCAGTGAACAAAGTCCCCGAACCGGGGAGCTGTTTTTT. Its translation: CASSEQSPRTGELFF.

The rearrangement links TRBV12-3 or TRBV12-4 to TRBJ1-1; TRBD1 is a possible D gene (6 bases). CDR3 length: 13 residues. V gave up 6 bases and J gave up 9 bases, with 17 bases separating them. The CDR3 region is CASSPSGTSKAFF. The CDR3 DNA reads as TGTGCCAGCAGCCCCTCCGGGACATCGAAAGCTTTCTTT.

This rearrangement joins TRBV6-4 to TRBJ2-2; tentatively, D is TRBD2 (6 bases). The germline V and J ends were trimmed by 5 bases and 2 bases, with 15 bases remaining between them. The CDR3 is 16 residues long. Germline CDR1 and CDR2: MRHNA and SNTAGT. CDR3 residues: CASSYEGLGNTGELFF. The DNA for the CDR3 is TGTGCCAGCAGTTACGAGGGACTGGGAAACACCGGGGAGCTGTTTTTT.

This rearrangement joins TRBV9 to TRBJ1-2; D not certain. The CDR3 sequence is 13 residues long. The ends were cut back, 0 bases at V and 0 bases at J, with 3 bases in the middle. CDR1 is SGDLS, CDR2 YYNGEE, per germline. The CDR3 loop reads CASSVASNYGYTF. Written as DNA, the CDR3 is TGTGCCAGCAGCGTAGCTTCTAACTATGGCTACACCTTC. The whole variable domain, filled in from reference TRBV9 and TRBJ1-2, reads DSGVTQTPKHLITATGQRVTLRCSPRSGDLSVYWYQQSLDQGLQFLIQYYNGEERAKGNILERFSAQQFPDLHSELNLSSLELGDSALYFCASSVASNYGYTFGSGTRLTVV.

The rearrangement links TRBV12-3 or TRBV12-4 to TRBJ1-2; D is uncertain. The CDR3 is 12 residues long. V lost 5 bases and J 5 bases, leaving 9 bases between the germline ends. The CDR3: CASSRSLYGYTF. CDR3 nucleotides: TGTGCCAGCAGTCGGAGCCTATATGGCTACACCTTC.

The rearrangement joins TRBV11-2 to TRBJ1-1; weak D call: TRBD1 (5 bases). V lost 0 bases and J lost 11, with 16 bases in between. The CDR3 covers 14 residues. Germline CDR1 SGHAT, CDR2 FQNNGV. The CDR3 sequence is CASSLDDLPGRAFF. CDR3 bases: TGTGCCAGCAGCTTAGATGACCTCCCGGGGCGGGCTTTCTTT.

This clonotype appeared a few times. This chain links TRBV27 with TRBJ1-5; no reliable D call. The V end was cut by 8 bases, the J end by 2 bases, with 13 bases between. Germline CDR1 and CDR2: MNHEY and SMNVEV (reference sequence). The CDR3 runs 14 residues. This CDR3 reads CASQPGGGNQPQHF. CDR3 DNA sequence: TGTGCCAGCCAACCGGGTGGGGGCAATCAGCCCCAGCATTTT.

This clonotype showed up many times. This chain uses TRBV12-3 or TRBV12-4 with TRBJ2-1; 8 bases agree with TRBD2. This CDR3 region has 16 residues. V lost 6 bases, J lost 3 bases, and 10 bases stayed unmatched. The CDR3 DNA is TGTGCCAGCAGCCCGGGGGCGGGAGGCCGCTACAATGAGCAGTTCTTC. Its protein is CASSPGAGGRYNEQFF.

This clonotype has a handful of counts. The chain employs TRBV2 and TRBJ2-5, with TRBD1 matching over 7 bases. With V trimmed by 5 bases and J by 5 bases, 8 bases remained unmatched. Per the germline V gene, CDR1 is SNHLY and CDR2 is FYNNEI. CDR3 length equals 14 residues. The CDR3 sequence: CASSIRQGSETQYF. Here the CDR3 DNA reads TGTGCCAGCAGTATCAGACAGGGCAGCGAGACCCAGTACTTC.

This clonotype was picked up many times. The gene calls are TRBV18 and TRBJ2-1; D possibly corresponds to TRBD1 (6 bases). This CDR3 region has 14 residues. The V and J ends lost 6 bases and 7 bases respectively, with 16 bases between them. Germline V CDR1 and CDR2: KGHSH, LQKENI. The CDR3: CASSDGQSGNEQFF. As DNA, the CDR3 is TGTGCCAGCTCTGACGGACAGTCCGGGAATGAGCAGTTCTTC.

This clonotype was counted at least ten times. This chain connects TRBV7-4 to TRBJ2-3, with a possible D match to TRBD2 (5 bases). The germline V and J ends were trimmed by 4 bases and 4 bases, with 27 bases remaining between them. The CDR3 totals 19 residues. Germline V gene data show CDR1 as SGHVT and CDR2 as SQSDAQ. The CDR3 reads CASSSDLRNPTTPPDTQYF. DNA for the CDR3: TGTGCCAGCAGCTCGGACTTACGGAACCCCACAACCCCCCCAGATACGCAGTATTTT.

At least ten counts were recorded for this clonotype. CDR3 in amino acids: CSVESTDTQYF. The CDR3 DNA is TGCAGCGTTGAATCGACAGATACGCAGTATTTT. The chain carries TRBV29-1 and TRBJ2-3; D ambiguous. This CDR3 region has 11 residues. V shed 2 bases and J shed 3 bases, with 3 bases lying between them. Germline V gene data show CDR1 as SQVTM and CDR2 as ANQGSEA.

In its sample, this clonotype was seen many times. V is TRBV12-3 or TRBV12-4 and J is TRBJ1-1; 8 nucleotides line up with TRBD1. The J segment lost 3 bases and the V segment lost 6 bases, leaving 9 bases of the junction unmatched. The CDR3 length is 15 residues. In DNA form, the CDR3 reads TGTGCCAGCAGATCGGCGACAGGGGCACACACTGAAGCTTTCTTT. Translating it yields CASRSATGAHTEAFF.

CDR3 sequence reads: CSARDLDRQYF. The CDR3 coding sequence is TGCAGTGCTAGAGATCTCGACAGACAGTACTTC. This chain uses TRBV20-1 with TRBJ2-5; TRBD1 is a possible D gene (5 bases). The V and J ends lost 0 bases and 11 bases respectively, with 10 bases between them. Germline V CDR1 and CDR2: DFQATT, SNEGSKA (reference sequence). CDR3 length: 11 amino acids.

This clonotype appeared many times. This rearrangement joins TRBV6-2 or TRBV6-3 to TRBJ1-1; D is perhaps TRBD1 (6 bases). V was clipped by 5 bases and J by 1 base, with 20 bases between them. From germline, CDR1 is MNHEY and CDR2 SVGEGT. This CDR3 is built from 17 residues. The CDR3 nucleotides read TGTGCCAGCAGTCCCGAGAGGGGGAGGTCGGCGAACACTGAAGCTTTCTTT. Translating it yields CASSPERGRSANTEAFF.

In this sample, this clonotype turned up a few times. J is TRBJ2-6 and V is TRBV12-3 or TRBV12-4; maybe TRBD1 (6 bases). The CDR3 is 16 amino acids. V was shortened by 1 base and J by 0 bases, with 7 bases between the two germline ends. CDR3 loop: CASSLDRVSGANVLTF. As DNA, the CDR3 is TGTGCCAGCAGTTTAGACAGGGTCTCTGGGGCCAACGTCCTGACTTTC.

In its sample, this clonotype was seen a few times. The chain is built from TRBV20-1 and TRBJ1-5, with unresolved D. Trimming removed 2 bases from V and 0 bases from J, with 17 bases in between. The CDR3 is 17 amino acids. Germline V gives CDR1 DFQATT, CDR2 SNEGSKA (reference sequence). The CDR3 reads CSARTGIGVNSNQPQHF. The CDR3 DNA reads TGCAGTGCTAGAACTGGGATCGGCGTTAATAGCAATCAGCCCCAGCATTTT.